The T cell receptor (beta chain) under discussion was sequenced for a study of cytomegalovirus exposure and HLA in healthy donors (dated by TCRdb to about 2017). Broadly, across the study: According to a later analysis, the 120 validation repertoires were produced on the same platform as the 600 to 850 repertoires of the first cohort. The study combined high-throughput TCR immunosequencing, statistical association of individual TCRs with disease status, and machine learning to predict cytomegalovirus infection status. In addition to the first cohort of hundreds of subjects, a separate validation cohort of 100 to 150 different subjects was used. The study was designed to test whether signatures of past pathogen exposure could be identified by cataloging public T cell receptors. Study-level results and caveats: It was suggested by the authors that the approach could potentially be generalized to other disease states and immunological phenotypes. In vitro tests confirmed that a few of the cytomegalovirus-associated TCR beta chains recognize cytomegalovirus antigens. A later analysis had no HLA typing for the validation cohort, so co-occurrence there was scored across all 130 or so repertoires. In a later analysis, TCRs clustered in the first cohort were found to also tend to co-occur in the roughly 130 validation repertoires, with 94% of cluster scores above 0. A total of roughly 160 TCR beta chains were listed by the study as associated with cytomegalovirus. The classifier was reported to diagnose cytomegalovirus status with high specificity and sensitivity in both the original cohort and the validation cohort. Most TCR sequences were observed very rarely across donors, whereas some public TCRs were present in many individuals.

The library relied on the immunoSEQ multiplex PCR assay. Concerning the study's data processing: To diagnose cytomegalovirus status from the catalog of TCR beta chain sequences, a statistical classification framework was built. Entries here come from immuneACCESS through TCRdb and include only in-frame sequences with V and J called. Some clones fail to appear in such tables; in the studies checked, an unresolved V gene covers under half of the shortfall, and the cause of the remainder is unknown. The DNA was the basis for D and trimming; V, J and clone size are from that table. The table for this sample lists under 150,000 clones; roughly 86% of them were counted only once. The ten largest make up around 10% of the sample. As regards this clone: Its antigen is currently not known. The record has no base qualities; no much larger clone is one base away.

Separate from the approximately 700-subject first cohort, the validation cohort of 90 to 150 subjects was the group to which the donors belonged. Sequenced material: PBMCs. This sequence originates from a man aged 18 to 30 in good health and CMV-seropositive.

The CDR3 reads CASSYGGDYEQYF. The DNA sequence is TGTGCCAGCAGTTACGGCGGAGACTACGAGCAGTACTTC. The chain was built from TRBV6-5 and TRBJ2-7; no D segment can be confidently identified. The germline ends are 8 bases apart after V is trimmed by 2 bases and J by 3 bases. Sequences MNHEY (CDR1) and SVGAGI (CDR2) are obtained from the germline V gene. Inclusive of the bounding cysteine and phenylalanine, the CDR3 is 13 residues long. Only the CDR3 portion is preserved as DNA: 39 bases, with reading frame beginning at the first base.